This TCR beta chain was documented in a study of blood T cell repertoires in COVID-19 (dated by TCRdb to 2020 to 2021). Study-level background: Samples from collaborators originated in the United States, Italy and Spain and spanned both the acute and convalescent phases of COVID-19. The samples were drawn from two sources: the first 160 participants of the ongoing ImmuneRACE study, and 950 to 1,500 subjects contributed by 6 global collaborators. Where HLA class I and class II types were available, the types were taken from metadata supplied by the sample provider, not from assay-based typing. Nearly every sample came with metadata listing a de-identified subject ID, COVID-19 status, age in years and sex. The repertoires were released in a freely available public database intended as a resource for research on the immune response to SARS-CoV-2. Deeply sampled blood TCRbeta repertoires from subjects exposed to, actively infected with, or recovered from COVID-19 were included in the dataset. The material from the prospective study consisted of cDNA or gDNA derived from T cells, B-cell-depleted T cells, or PBMCs.

Concerning this clone: Its antigen remains undetermined. No base quality values were provided; no much bigger clone lies one nucleotide off.

After removal of 5 bases from V and 3 bases from J, the junction retains 4 bases not matched to a gene. Including the terminal cysteine and phenylalanine, the CDR3 comprises 13 residues. The DNA shown is the 39-base CDR3, in frame from base 1. What the work shows at the level of the full study, not this receptor alone: Clinical and demographic metadata were provided uncurated, with the amount varying by source and participant.

The immunoSEQ Assay, a bias-controlled multiplex PCR, was used to amplify TCRbeta CDR3 regions from genomic DNA. Per the authors' processing: Within the assay, amplification of reference gene primers was used to estimate how many nucleated cells each sample contained. Sequence reads were collapsed and filtered to measure the absolute abundance of every unique TCRbeta CDR3 rearrangement. For each sample, productive Simpson clonality was calculated as the square root of Simpson's diversity index over productive rearrangements. TCRdb mirrors the immuneACCESS table, restricted to in-frame sequences. Some clones are absent from its copies; in checked studies, under half trace to an unresolved V gene, and the reason for the others is unknown. That table is the source of V, J and clone size, and D and trimming were worked out from the DNA. The sample table holds approximately 340,000 clones, of which about nine tenths were seen once. The top ten clones comprise about 0.9% of the sample.

Participants in the prospective study were aged 18 to 89 years, lived in over 20 United States geographic areas, and enrolled through a virtual design. To assign participants to cohorts, the prospective study relied on clinical history that participants themselves reported in a screening survey and a study questionnaire. Exposed participants were defined as having been in contact with someone with a PCR-confirmed or clinician-diagnosed COVID-19 case within 2 weeks of study entry. Mobile phlebotomists in the prospective study collected whole blood, serum and a nasopharyngeal or oropharyngeal swab from every participant. Prospective study participants could optionally give additional blood draws and questionnaires over a roughly two-month period. Before DNA extraction, prospective study blood samples were shipped either frozen or at room temperature.

This sequence was found in a woman aged 40 to 50 who had been exposed to COVID-19. Rearrangement joined TRBV12-3 or TRBV12-4 to TRBJ2-7, with 7 bases matching TRBD2. The material sequenced was PBMCs or T cells enriched from blood (not recorded which). CDR3 region: CASSRLARYEQYF. The nucleotides read TGTGCCAGCAGTCGACTAGCCCGCTACGAGCAGTACTTC.